This passage covers 22 T cell receptor beta chains from one sample sequenced in a study of radiation and T cells in renal cell carcinoma. The repertoire was sequenced with immunoSEQ multiplex PCR; TCRdb's copy has only in-frame clones and lacks some. The sample has around 140,000 clones, around 78% seen once. Time point in this sample: baseline pretreatment blood. Noted treatment: 15 Gy SBRT to primary tumor, nephrectomy 4 weeks later. Specimen: blood, collected from a patient whose treatment included radiotherapy and nephrectomy. The receptors were sampled from a woman between 45 and 60 years old with renal cell carcinoma.

V usage is TRBV5-1 and J usage is TRBJ2-2; 7 bases agree with TRBD1. The V segment lost 9 bases and the J segment 0 bases; nucleotides outside the gene matches: 8. Germline loops: CDR1 SGHRS, CDR2 YFSETQ. The CDR3 runs 15 residues. The CDR3 reads CATGMGQPNTGELFF. DNA of the CDR3: TGCGCCACCGGGATGGGACAGCCGAACACCGGGGAGCTGTTTTTT.

This clone came up a few times. V is TRBV5-1 and J is TRBJ1-4; possible D gene TRBD1, 6 bases. V dropped 3 bases and J dropped 5 bases, with 14 bases sitting between them. This CDR3 is 15 amino acids long. Germline V lookup: CDR1 SGHRS, CDR2 YFSETQ. Here the CDR3 DNA reads TGCGCCAGCAGCTCCGGACAGCGTACCAATGAAAAACTGTTTTTT. Its protein is CASSSGQRTNEKLFF.

CDR3: CASRQIQGPDQPQHF. The CDR3 DNA reads TGTGCCAGCAGACAGATTCAGGGGCCTGATCAGCCCCAGCATTTT. The V and J genes are TRBV2 and TRBJ1-5, with D maybe TRBD1 (6 bases). The CDR3 contains 15 residues. Germline assignment: CDR1 SNHLY and CDR2 FYNNEI. V gave up 6 bases and J gave up 5 bases, with 17 bases separating them.

The chain uses TRBV11-2 and TRBJ2-1; TRBD1 matches at 7 bases. Germline values: CDR1 SGHAT, CDR2 FQNNGV. V lost 0 bases, J lost 6 bases, and 5 bases stayed unmatched. This CDR3 is built from 15 residues. The CDR3 is CASSLDRGISNEQFF. CDR3 nucleotide sequence: TGTGCCAGCAGCTTAGACAGGGGGATAAGCAATGAGCAGTTCTTC.

The chain couples TRBV2 to TRBJ1-2; D is undetermined. Germline V lookup: CDR1 SNHLY, CDR2 FYNNEI. The CDR3 has 13 amino acids. Trimming pared 5 bases from V and 6 bases from J, leaving 13 bases between. CDR3 DNA: TGTGCCAGCAGTCAGTCCAGTGTTCATGGCTACACCTTC. Translating gives CASSQSSVHGYTF.

The J gene is TRBJ1-1, the V gene TRBV18; D uncertain. V shed 4 bases and J shed 6 bases, with 9 bases lying between them. This CDR3 spans 12 amino acids. CDR1 and CDR2 from the germline V gene are KGHSH and LQKENI. This CDR3 is CASSLRRAEAFF. The CDR3 bases are TGTGCCAGCTCACTACGACGGGCTGAAGCTTTCTTT.

This clone was observed once. This chain uses TRBV6-5 with TRBJ2-7; D unclear. Germline lookup yields CDR1 MNHEY and CDR2 SVGAGI. V lost 0 bases and J 0 bases, leaving 12 bases between the germline ends. This CDR3 spans 16 amino acids. CDR3 sequence (DNA): TGTGCCAGCAGTTACTCGTACGGAGACCCCTCCTACGAGCAGTACTTC. As protein: CASSYSYGDPSYEQYF.

The chain uses TRBV6-6 and TRBJ2-2, with D possibly called TRBD1 or TRBD2 (6 bases each). Trimming left V 11 bases short and J 5 bases short, with 18 bases between. Germline V gene sequence: CDR1 MNHNY, CDR2 SVGAGI (reference sequence). CDR3 length: 14 amino acids. The CDR3 loop is CAGGTGTLTGELFF. CDR3 nucleotide sequence: TGTGCCGGGGGAACAGGGACTCTAACCGGGGAGCTGTTTTTT.

This rearrangement joins TRBV27 to TRBJ1-5; D call uncertain. The germline V gene encodes CDR1 MNHEY and CDR2 SMNVEV (reference sequence). This CDR3 region has 17 residues. Trimming pared 0 bases from V and 0 bases from J, leaving 12 bases between. CDR3 coding DNA: TGTGCCAGCAGTTTATCAAACAGACCTTATAGCAATCAGCCCCAGCATTTT. Its protein product is CASSLSNRPYSNQPQHF.

This chain uses TRBV7-7 with TRBJ2-5; TRBD2 agrees at 8 bases. The CDR3 contains 16 residues. Trimming at V came to 5 bases and at J to 2 bases, leaving 10 bases not matched to a gene. The germline V gene has CDR1 SSHAT and CDR2 FNYEAQ (reference sequence). This CDR3 reads CASSPRTSHLQETQYF. The DNA of the CDR3 is TGTGCCAGCAGCCCCAGGACTAGCCATCTTCAAGAGACCCAGTACTTC.

This chain connects TRBV7-8 to TRBJ2-1; 9 nucleotides align to TRBD2. Per germline, CDR1 SGHVS and CDR2 FQNEAQ. The junction had 8 bases not matched to a gene; V was cut back by 5 bases and J by 6 bases. The CDR3 has 15 amino acids. CDR3 protein: CASSVSGGPFNEQFF. For the CDR3, the DNA is TGTGCCAGCAGCGTTAGCGGGGGACCGTTCAATGAGCAGTTCTTC.

This clone occurred once. The gene calls are TRBV10-3 and TRBJ2-7, with D perhaps matching TRBD1 (5 bases). V shed 8 bases and J shed 7 bases, with 15 bases lying between them. This CDR3 comprises 12 residues. CDR1 is ENHRY, CDR2 SYGVKD, per germline. The chain's CDR3 is CAISDGPGEQYF. The CDR3 DNA reads TGTGCCATCTCCGACGGCCCAGGGGAGCAGTACTTC.

The chain uses TRBV20-1 and TRBJ2-3; D is possibly TRBD2 (5 bases). Per germline, CDR1 DFQATT and CDR2 SNEGSKA (reference sequence). The CDR3 consists of 11 residues. V dropped 7 bases and J dropped 6 bases, with 11 bases sitting between them. The CDR3 spells CSEGRGDTQYF. As DNA, the CDR3 is TGCAGTGAAGGCCGAGGGGATACGCAGTATTTT.

The chain links TRBV10-3 to TRBJ2-1; D is unclear. Trimming stripped 5 bases from V and 4 bases from J, with 12 bases between. Germline V gene data show CDR1 as ENHRY and CDR2 as SYGVKD. The CDR3 loop spans 14 amino acids. The CDR3 sequence: CAISPGGIYNEQFF. For the CDR3, the DNA is TGTGCCATCAGTCCGGGCGGCATTTACAATGAGCAGTTCTTC.

This clone was seen a few times. The CDR3 region is CASILQGNTEAFF. CDR3 nucleotide sequence: TGTGCCAGCATTTTACAGGGGAACACTGAAGCTTTCTTT. The chain recombines TRBV2 with TRBJ1-1; D possibly corresponds to TRBD1 (6 bases). The CDR3 totals 13 residues. With 7 bases removed from V and 1 base from J, the gap between germline ends came to 10 bases. The germline V gene has CDR1 SNHLY and CDR2 FYNNEI.

The rearrangement links TRBV28 to TRBJ1-4, with 7 positions matching TRBD1. Germline lookup yields CDR1 MDHEN and CDR2 SYDVKM. The V segment lost 6 bases and the J segment 6 bases; nucleotides outside the gene matches: 7. CDR3 size: 14 residues. The DNA for the CDR3 is TGTGCCAGCAGGGCGACAGGGTACGATGAAAAACTGTTTTTT. Translation: CASRATGYDEKLFF.

This chain links TRBV19 with TRBJ1-3, with D perhaps matching TRBD1 (5 bases). Per germline, CDR1 LNHDA and CDR2 SQIVND (reference sequence). The V gene lost 4 bases and the J gene lost 0 bases, with 10 bases spanning the gap. The CDR3 is 15 residues long. The CDR3 DNA reads TGTGCCAGTAGTAGGCAGGGTTACTCTGGAAACACCATATATTTT. Protein: CASSRQGYSGNTIYF.

The J gene is TRBJ1-2, the V gene TRBV9; D is unresolved. The CDR3 covers 15 residues. V was shortened by 3 bases and J by 2 bases, with 14 bases between the two germline ends. Germline V lookup: CDR1 SGDLS, CDR2 YYNGEE. The CDR3 region has the DNA TGTGCCAGCAGCGCCGGAGGGAATTCCAACTATGGCTACACCTTC. The encoded protein is CASSAGGNSNYGYTF.

The gene calls are TRBV5-4 and TRBJ2-1; 7 bases match TRBD2. Germline V lookup: CDR1 SGHNT, CDR2 YYREEE (reference sequence). V shed 0 bases and J 0 bases; nucleotides not matched to a gene: 3. This CDR3 contains 16 residues. The CDR3 is CASSLAGGSSYNEQFF. CDR3 nucleotide sequence: TGTGCCAGCAGCTTGGCCGGCGGGAGCTCCTACAATGAGCAGTTCTTC.

This chain connects TRBV14 to TRBJ1-2; D ambiguous. The CDR3 has 13 residues. Germline V lookup: CDR1 SGHDN, CDR2 FVKESK. Trimming pared 3 bases from V and 4 bases from J, leaving 9 bases between. The CDR3 region is CASSHMVSYGYTF. Here the CDR3 DNA reads TGTGCCAGCAGCCATATGGTTAGCTATGGCTACACCTTC.

The rearrangement joins TRBV7-8 to TRBJ2-3; 7 bases agree with TRBD1. Germline V gives CDR1 SGHVS, CDR2 FQNEAQ. This CDR3 region has 15 residues. J was trimmed by 0 bases and V by 4 bases; bases with no gene match: 4. CDR3 coding DNA: TGTGCCAGCAGCTCCACAGGGGTTAGCACAGATACGCAGTATTTT. Translation gives CASSSTGVSTDTQYF.

The J gene is TRBJ2-7, the V gene TRBV9, with TRBD2 matching 8 bases. J was trimmed by 5 bases and V by 3 bases; bases with no gene match: 4. CDR3 size: 13 residues. CDR1 and CDR2 (germline): SGDLS, YYNGEE. The CDR3 region is CASSGSGGHEQYF. CDR3 DNA sequence: TGTGCCAGCAGCGGGAGCGGGGGCCACGAGCAGTACTTC. The variable domain in full, completed from reference TRBV9 and TRBJ2-7, reads DSGVTQTPKHLITATGQRVTLRCSPRSGDLSVYWYQQSLDQGLQFLIQYYNGEERAKGNILERFSAQQFPDLHSELNLSSLELGDSALYFCASSGSGGHEQYFGPGTRLTVT.